These 18 T cell receptor beta chains were all obtained from the same sample, sequenced in a study of blood T cell repertoires in COVID-19. The data were produced by immunoSEQ multiplex PCR, yet TCRdb's version contains in-frame clones alone and is incomplete. The data show under 300,000 clones, with roughly four fifths seen just once and 3.4% held by the top ten. Specimen: PBMCs or T cells enriched from blood (not recorded which). These receptors came from a man aged 45 to 65 who had recovered from COVID-19.

For this clone: Because the CDR3's place on the DNA is in doubt, the DNA is left out and the CDR3 is given as listed by TCRdb. The chain joins TRBV24-1 to TRBJ2-2; the table's TRBD2 call for D was not verified on the DNA. The CDR3 sequence runs 16 residues, both termini included. Looked up from germline, CDR1 is KGHDR and CDR2 is SFDVKD. CDR3 residues: CATSDGQLLRAGELFF.

This clone was counted a single time. CDR3: CASSPNRGITGELFF. The CDR3 DNA reads as TGTGCCAGCTCACCAAACAGGGGAATCACCGGGGAGCTGTTTTTT. V is TRBV18 and J is TRBJ2-2; TRBD1 matches 7 bases. The V segment lost 2 bases and the J segment 4 bases; nucleotides outside the gene matches: 4. The CDR3 totals 15 residues. The germline gives CDR1 KGHSH, CDR2 LQKENI.

The chain carries TRBV7-9 and TRBJ2-7; D not certain. The CDR3 sequence is 16 residues long. V lost 2 bases, J lost 2 bases, and 16 bases lay in between. CDR1 is SEHNR, CDR2 FQNEAQ, per germline (reference sequence). The CDR3 DNA is TGTGCCAGCAGCTTAAACGATAACAGCCGGCCCTACGAGCAGTACTTC. It yields the protein CASSLNDNSRPYEQYF.

The rearrangement links TRBV3-1 (or the pseudogene TRBV3-2) to TRBJ2-7, with TRBD1 identical over 9 bases. Trimming cost V 4 bases and J 5 bases; bases outside gene matches: 9. The CDR3 is 15 amino acids. Per germline, CDR1 LGHDT and CDR2 YNNKEL (reference sequence). CDR3 residues: CASSPRDRVNHEQYF. Written as DNA, the CDR3 is TGTGCCAGCAGCCCCCGGGACAGGGTTAACCACGAGCAGTACTTC.

The chain links TRBV27 to TRBJ2-1; tentative D call: TRBD1 (5 bases). Germline CDR1 MNHEY, CDR2 SMNVEV (reference sequence). The V gene lost 5 bases and the J gene lost 5 bases, with 19 bases spanning the gap. This CDR3 has 16 residues. The DNA for the CDR3 is TGTGCCAGCAGTCATAGACAGTCCCTCGCGGACAATGAGCAGTTCTTC. Protein: CASSHRQSLADNEQFF.

In its sample, this clone was seen once. This rearrangement joins TRBV27 to TRBJ2-7, with D possibly being TRBD1 (5 bases). This CDR3 contains 13 residues. Per germline, CDR1 MNHEY and CDR2 SMNVEV (reference sequence). V lost 0 bases, J lost 2 bases, and 5 bases lay in between. The CDR3 sequence is CASSLSTAYEQYF. DNA of the CDR3: TGTGCCAGCAGTTTATCGACAGCCTACGAGCAGTACTTC.

V gene TRBV5-6 combines with J gene TRBJ1-1; the match to TRBD1 covers 11 bases. The CDR3 spans 15 residues. The J segment lost 10 bases and the V segment lost 3 bases, leaving 11 bases of the junction unmatched. Looked up from germline, CDR1 is SGHDT and CDR2 is YYEEEE. The DNA of the CDR3 is TGTGCCAGCAGCTACCGGGACAGGGGGTGGGAGAGAGCTTTCTTT. This sequence encodes CASSYRDRGWERAFF.

The rearrangement joins TRBV19 to TRBJ1-4; 8 bases map to TRBD1. CDR1 is LNHDA, CDR2 SQIVND, per germline (reference sequence). With V trimmed by 5 bases and J by 8 bases, 13 bases remained unmatched. The CDR3 spans 16 residues. This chain's CDR3 is CASSFPRTGKTEKLFF. The CDR3 nucleotides are TGTGCCAGTAGTTTTCCCCGGACAGGGAAGACGGAAAAACTGTTTTTT. Combining the CDR3 with reference TRBV19 and TRBJ1-4 gives the whole variable domain DGGITQSPKYLFRKEGQNVTLSCEQNLNHDAMYWYRQDPGQGLRLIYYSQIVNDFQKGDIAEGYSVSREKKESFPLTVTSAQKNPTAFYLCASSFPRTGKTEKLFFGSGTQLSVL.

A few counts support this clone. The chain is built from TRBV5-4 and TRBJ1-2; 7 bases fit TRBD1. Germline V gene data show CDR1 as SGHNT and CDR2 as YYREEE (reference sequence). V was pared by 0 bases and J by 8 bases, with 4 bases of the junction left unmatched. The CDR3 is 13 residues long. CDR3 amino acids: CASSLVTGEGYTF. For the CDR3, the DNA is TGTGCCAGCAGCTTGGTAACAGGGGAGGGCTACACCTTC. The full variable domain, in which reference TRBV5-4 and TRBJ1-2 provide the parts outside the CDR3, is ETGVTQSPTHLIKTRGQQVTLRCSSQSGHNTVSWYQQALGQGPQFIFQYYREEENGRGNFPPRFSGLQFPNYSSELNVNALELDDSALYLCASSLVTGEGYTFGSGTRLTVV.

This rearrangement joins TRBV14 to TRBJ2-3; 13 bases map to TRBD2. The CDR3 runs to 16 residues. The germline V gene encodes CDR1 SGHDN and CDR2 FVKESK. Trimming removed 4 bases from V and 5 bases from J; junction bases left unmatched: 6. The CDR3: CASSRSTSGGLDTQYF. In nucleotides, the CDR3 is TGTGCCAGCAGCCGGTCGACTAGCGGGGGGTTAGATACGCAGTATTTT.

This sequence joins TRBV7-6 and TRBJ2-1; tentatively, D is TRBD2 (6 bases). The CDR3 length is 15 residues. V was shortened by 2 bases and J by 5 bases, with 13 bases between the two germline ends. Germline CDR1 is SGHVS and CDR2 is FNYEAQ. The CDR3 nucleotides read TGTGCCAGCAGCTTATTTGGGGGGTCCCACAATGAGCAGTTCTTC. It specifies CASSLFGGSHNEQFF.

J is TRBJ1-1 and V is TRBV10-3; D is uncertain. This CDR3 comprises 12 residues. V was clipped by 0 bases and J by 10 bases, with 9 bases between them. Looked up from germline, CDR1 is ENHRY and CDR2 is SYGVKD. CDR3 sequence (DNA): TGTGCCATCAGTGAGTCAGGGAGTCGAGCTTTCTTT. Its protein is CAISESGSRAFF.

This clone was seen just once. The CDR3 loop is CATRARTSGPDEQYF. The DNA for the CDR3 is TGTGCCACCCGGGCTCGGACTAGCGGACCGGACGAGCAGTACTTC. V and J are TRBV10-3 and TRBJ2-7; 10 positions agree with TRBD2. CDR3 size: 15 residues. Germline CDR1 ENHRY, CDR2 SYGVKD. Losses at the gene ends were 10 bases for V and 5 bases for J; bases not matched to a gene: 14.

This clone was recorded a few times. J is TRBJ2-1 and V is TRBV30, with 16 nucleotides matching TRBD2. CDR1 is GTSNPN and CDR2 is SVGIG in the germline V gene (reference sequence). Losses at the gene ends were 5 bases for V and 7 bases for J; bases not matched to a gene: 8. The CDR3 loop spans 16 amino acids. CDR3 in DNA: TGTGCCTGGGACAACCCGGGACTAGCGGGGGGGAATGAGCAGTTCTTC. It codes for CAWDNPGLAGGNEQFF.

This chain uses TRBV5-5 with TRBJ2-7; 7 nucleotides align to TRBD1. The germline gives CDR1 SGHKS, CDR2 YYEKEE (reference sequence). The CDR3 spans 14 residues. V was pared by 2 bases and J by 4 bases, with 6 bases of the junction left unmatched. CDR3: CASSLGQDPYEQYF. In nucleotides, the CDR3 is TGTGCCAGCAGCTTAGGACAGGATCCTTACGAGCAGTACTTC.

CDR3 residues: CASSLGAAWAVNYGYTF. The CDR3 DNA reads TGTGCCAGCAGTCTGGGAGCGGCATGGGCCGTGAACTATGGCTACACCTTC. The chain is built from TRBV28 and TRBJ1-2; the D is unclear. CDR1 is MDHEN, CDR2 SYDVKM, per germline. The CDR3 spans 17 residues. V lost 5 bases and J 2 bases, leaving 21 bases between the germline ends.

The V gene is TRBV9, the J gene TRBJ2-5; 7 bases fit TRBD1. This CDR3 is built from 15 residues. Germline lookup yields CDR1 SGDLS and CDR2 YYNGEE. Trimming at V came to 4 bases and at J to 0 bases, leaving 6 bases not matched to a gene. This CDR3 is CASSTDRDHQETQYF. The CDR3 DNA sequence: TGTGCCAGCAGCACCGACAGGGACCACCAAGAGACCCAGTACTTC.

The V and J genes are TRBV14 and TRBJ1-4; a weak D match, TRBD1 (5 bases). Trimming cost V 3 bases and J 0 bases, with 14 bases left between them. This CDR3 spans 17 amino acids. Germline V CDR1 and CDR2: SGHDN, FVKESK. The CDR3 here is CASSHNAGSATNEKLFF. In nucleotides, the CDR3 is TGTGCCAGCAGCCACAACGCAGGGTCAGCAACTAATGAAAAACTGTTTTTT.